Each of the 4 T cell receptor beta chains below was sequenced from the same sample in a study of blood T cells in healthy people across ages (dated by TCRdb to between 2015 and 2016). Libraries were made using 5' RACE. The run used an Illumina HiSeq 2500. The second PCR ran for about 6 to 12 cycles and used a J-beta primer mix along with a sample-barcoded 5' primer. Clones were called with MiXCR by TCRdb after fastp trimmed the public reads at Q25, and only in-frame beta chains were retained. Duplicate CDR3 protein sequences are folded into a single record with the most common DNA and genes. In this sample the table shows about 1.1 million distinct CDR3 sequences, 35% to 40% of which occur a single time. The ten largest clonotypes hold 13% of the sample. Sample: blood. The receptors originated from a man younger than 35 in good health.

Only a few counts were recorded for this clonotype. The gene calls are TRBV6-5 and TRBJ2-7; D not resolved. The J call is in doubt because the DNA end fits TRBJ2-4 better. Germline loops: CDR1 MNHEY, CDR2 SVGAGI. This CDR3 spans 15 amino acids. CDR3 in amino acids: CASSYQTRGSDIQYF. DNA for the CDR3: TGTGCCAGCAGTTACCAGACCCGAGGATCAGACATTCAGTACTTC.

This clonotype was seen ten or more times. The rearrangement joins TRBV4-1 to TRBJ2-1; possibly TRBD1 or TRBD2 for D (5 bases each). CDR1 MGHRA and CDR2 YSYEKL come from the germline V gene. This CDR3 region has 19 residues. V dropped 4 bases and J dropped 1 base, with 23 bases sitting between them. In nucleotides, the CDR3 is TGCGCCAGCAGCCGAGACCCCTGGGGGACGCTCGATTCCTACAATGAGCAGTTCTTC. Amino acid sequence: CASSRDPWGTLDSYNEQFF.

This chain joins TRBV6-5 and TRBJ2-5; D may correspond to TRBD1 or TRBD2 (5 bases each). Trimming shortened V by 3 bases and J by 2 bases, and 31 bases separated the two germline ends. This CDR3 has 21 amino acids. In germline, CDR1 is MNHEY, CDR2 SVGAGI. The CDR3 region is CASSYGGAHSRRLFGQETQYF. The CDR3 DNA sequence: TGTGCCAGCAGTTATGGGGGAGCACATAGCCGCCGTCTTTTCGGTCAAGAGACCCAGTACTTC.

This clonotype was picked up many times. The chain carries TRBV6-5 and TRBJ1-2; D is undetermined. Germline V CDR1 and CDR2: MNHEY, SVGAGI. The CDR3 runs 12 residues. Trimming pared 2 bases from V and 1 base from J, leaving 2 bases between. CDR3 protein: CASSYSNYGYTF. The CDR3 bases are TGTGCCAGCAGTTACAGTAACTATGGCTACACCTTC.